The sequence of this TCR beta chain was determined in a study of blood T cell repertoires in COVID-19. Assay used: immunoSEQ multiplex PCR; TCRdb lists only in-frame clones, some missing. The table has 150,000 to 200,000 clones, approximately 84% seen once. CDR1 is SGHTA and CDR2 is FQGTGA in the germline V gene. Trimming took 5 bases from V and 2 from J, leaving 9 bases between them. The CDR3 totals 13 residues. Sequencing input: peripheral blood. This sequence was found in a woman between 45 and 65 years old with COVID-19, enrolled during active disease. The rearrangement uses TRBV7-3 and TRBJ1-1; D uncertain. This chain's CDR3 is CASSASYNTEAFF. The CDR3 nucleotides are TGTGCCAGCAGCGCGAGCTACAACACTGAAGCTTTCTTT.